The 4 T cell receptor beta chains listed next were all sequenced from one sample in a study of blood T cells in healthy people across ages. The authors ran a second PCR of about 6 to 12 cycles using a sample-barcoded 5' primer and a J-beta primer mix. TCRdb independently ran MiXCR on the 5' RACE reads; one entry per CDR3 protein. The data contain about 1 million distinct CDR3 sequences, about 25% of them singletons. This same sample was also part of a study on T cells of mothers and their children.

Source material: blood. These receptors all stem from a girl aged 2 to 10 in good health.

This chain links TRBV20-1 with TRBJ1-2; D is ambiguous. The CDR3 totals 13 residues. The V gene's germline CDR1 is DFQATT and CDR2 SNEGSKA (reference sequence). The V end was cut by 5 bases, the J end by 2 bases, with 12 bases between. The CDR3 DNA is TGCAGTGCTCCGGGAAAGGCAAACTATGGCTACACCTTC. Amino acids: CSAPGKANYGYTF.

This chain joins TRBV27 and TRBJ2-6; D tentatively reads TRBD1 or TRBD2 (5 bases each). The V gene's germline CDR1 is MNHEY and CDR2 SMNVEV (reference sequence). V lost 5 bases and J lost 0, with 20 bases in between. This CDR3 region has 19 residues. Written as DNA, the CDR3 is TGTGCCAGCAGTCGCCTCCCGGGACGGCAAACCTCTGGGGCCAACGTCCTGACTTTC. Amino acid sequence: CASSRLPGRQTSGANVLTF.

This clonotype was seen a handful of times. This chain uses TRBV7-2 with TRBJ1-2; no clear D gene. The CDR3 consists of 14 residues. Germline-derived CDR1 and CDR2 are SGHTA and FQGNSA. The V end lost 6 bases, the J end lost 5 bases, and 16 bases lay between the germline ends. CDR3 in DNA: TGTGCCAGCAGAACTACTTCCGAGAGATATGGCTACACCTTC. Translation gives CASRTTSERYGYTF. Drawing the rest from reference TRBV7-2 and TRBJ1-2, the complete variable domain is GAGVSQSPSNKVTEKGKDVELRCDPISGHTALYWYRQSLGQGLEFLIYFQGNSAPDKSGLPSDRFSAERTGGSVSTLTIQRTQQEDSAVYLCASRTTSERYGYTFGSGTRLTVV.

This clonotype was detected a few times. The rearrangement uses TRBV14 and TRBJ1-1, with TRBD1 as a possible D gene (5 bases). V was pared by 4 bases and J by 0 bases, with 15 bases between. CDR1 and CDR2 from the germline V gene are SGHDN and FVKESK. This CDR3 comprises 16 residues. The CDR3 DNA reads TGTGCCAGCAGCCCTATGGGACTCGACATGAACACTGAAGCTTTCTTT. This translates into CASSPMGLDMNTEAFF.